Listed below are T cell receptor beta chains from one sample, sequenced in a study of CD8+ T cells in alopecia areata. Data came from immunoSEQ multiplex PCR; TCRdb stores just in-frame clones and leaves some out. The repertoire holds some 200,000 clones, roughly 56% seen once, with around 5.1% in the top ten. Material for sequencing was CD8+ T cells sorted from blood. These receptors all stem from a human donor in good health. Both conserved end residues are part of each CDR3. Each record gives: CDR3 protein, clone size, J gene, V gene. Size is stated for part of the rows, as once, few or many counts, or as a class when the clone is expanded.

CDR3aa: CSGYIDKNIQYF
abundance: .
j_gene: TRBJ2-4
v_gene: TRBV29-1

CDR3aa: CASRKEGTLINEQYF
abundance: few
j_gene: TRBJ2-7
v_gene: TRBV5-1

CDR3aa: CASSLGDTGYTF
abundance: .
j_gene: TRBJ1-2
v_gene: TRBV5-6

CDR3aa: CASSLSPGLVVPDTQYF
abundance: .
j_gene: TRBJ2-3
v_gene: TRBV4-1

CDR3aa: CAWGQGGYNQPQHF
abundance: .
j_gene: TRBJ1-5
v_gene: TRBV30

CDR3aa: CASSLGASGGQETQYF
abundance: few
j_gene: TRBJ2-5
v_gene: TRBV7-2

CDR3aa: CASSYIATSGGPYNEQFF
abundance: few
j_gene: TRBJ2-1
v_gene: TRBV9

CDR3aa: CASIPGWSTDTGELFF
abundance: few
j_gene: TRBJ2-2
v_gene: TRBV7-9

CDR3aa: CASSTRQIGTDTQYF
abundance: .
j_gene: TRBJ2-3
v_gene: TRBV13

CDR3aa: CASSHSSGGDTQYF
abundance: once
j_gene: TRBJ2-3
v_gene: TRBV6-6

CDR3aa: CARGTVNTGELFF
abundance: .
j_gene: TRBJ2-2
v_gene: TRBV2

CDR3aa: CASARAPDEQYF
abundance: .
j_gene: TRBJ2-7
v_gene: TRBV7-9

CDR3aa: CASSQEGSYEQYF
abundance: .
j_gene: TRBJ2-7
v_gene: TRBV4-1

CDR3aa: CASSGTGMNTIYF
abundance: few
j_gene: TRBJ1-3
v_gene: TRBV11-2

CDR3aa: CSVGDGYNEQFF
abundance: .
j_gene: TRBJ2-1
v_gene: TRBV29-1

CDR3aa: CASSLALNYGYTF
abundance: few
j_gene: TRBJ1-2
v_gene: TRBV7-9

CDR3aa: CASSLEGRDAFF
abundance: .
j_gene: TRBJ1-1
v_gene: TRBV7-6

CDR3aa: CASSLRGNEQFF
abundance: few
j_gene: TRBJ2-1
v_gene: TRBV9

CDR3aa: CAGEIGGYTF
abundance: .
j_gene: TRBJ1-2
v_gene: TRBV30

CDR3aa: CASSQDIRVGAGELFF
abundance: .
j_gene: TRBJ2-2
v_gene: TRBV14

CDR3aa: CASSSTGTGQNTEAFF
abundance: few
j_gene: TRBJ1-1
v_gene: TRBV5-1

CDR3aa: CASSQIAGTETQYF
abundance: .
j_gene: TRBJ2-5
v_gene: TRBV4-1

CDR3aa: CSVEGSGTDYEQYF
abundance: .
j_gene: TRBJ2-7
v_gene: TRBV29-1

CDR3aa: CSVLDTSNYGYTF
abundance: few
j_gene: TRBJ1-2
v_gene: TRBV29-1

CDR3aa: CASSSDGNTEAFF
abundance: .
j_gene: TRBJ1-1
v_gene: TRBV5-1

CDR3aa: CASSVRLAGHNEQFF
abundance: .
j_gene: TRBJ2-1
v_gene: TRBV9

CDR3aa: CASGFRIRGHYEQYF
abundance: .
j_gene: TRBJ2-7
v_gene: TRBV12-5

CDR3aa: CATSRAGGSTDTQYF
abundance: .
j_gene: TRBJ2-3
v_gene: TRBV15

CDR3aa: CASSLSSYEQYF
abundance: .
j_gene: TRBJ2-7
v_gene: TRBV5-6

CDR3aa: CAWSPLRQGYGYTF
abundance: .
j_gene: TRBJ1-2
v_gene: TRBV30

CDR3aa: CASTRGVETIPYGYTF
abundance: .
j_gene: TRBJ1-2
v_gene: TRBV5-4

CDR3aa: CASSSQSYEQYF
abundance: .
j_gene: TRBJ2-7
v_gene: TRBV5-6

CDR3aa: CASSGGTSGGQETQYF
abundance: .
j_gene: TRBJ2-5
v_gene: TRBV2

CDR3aa: CASSFSGGLNYGYTF
abundance: .
j_gene: TRBJ1-2
v_gene: TRBV7-9

CDR3aa: CAWEEPGQGARGYTF
abundance: .
j_gene: TRBJ1-2
v_gene: TRBV30

CDR3aa: CAWIRTGTNTEAFF
abundance: .
j_gene: TRBJ1-1
v_gene: TRBV30

CDR3aa: CSVDLGDSYGYTF
abundance: .
j_gene: TRBJ1-2
v_gene: TRBV29-1

CDR3aa: CASSSRGADTQYF
abundance: .
j_gene: TRBJ2-3
v_gene: TRBV7-9

CDR3aa: CASSPSGLGSNQPQHF
abundance: few
j_gene: TRBJ1-5
v_gene: TRBV7-9

CDR3aa: CASSFPTGAGELFF
abundance: .
j_gene: TRBJ2-2
v_gene: TRBV5-6

CDR3aa: CASSRMARSTGNTEAFF
abundance: .
j_gene: TRBJ1-1
v_gene: TRBV7-6

CDR3aa: CASSLLGDPVRYTF
abundance: .
j_gene: TRBJ1-2
v_gene: TRBV4-1

CDR3aa: CASSPTSAETQYF
abundance: .
j_gene: TRBJ2-5
v_gene: TRBV5-6

CDR3aa: CAAGTHYEQYF
abundance: .
j_gene: TRBJ2-7
v_gene: TRBV27

CDR3aa: CASTAGSGYTF
abundance: .
j_gene: TRBJ1-2
v_gene: TRBV2

CDR3aa: CSVPFFNGYTF
abundance: few
j_gene: TRBJ1-2
v_gene: TRBV29-1

CDR3aa: CASTPSGIGSPLHF
abundance: .
j_gene: TRBJ1-6
v_gene: TRBV27

CDR3aa: CSVEGLASGDYEQYF
abundance: few
j_gene: TRBJ2-7
v_gene: TRBV29-1

CDR3aa: CASSLGGEQFF
abundance: .
j_gene: TRBJ2-1
v_gene: TRBV7-9

CDR3aa: CASSRNNEQFF
abundance: few
j_gene: TRBJ2-1
v_gene: TRBV4-1

CDR3aa: CASSVGEGGIEQYF
abundance: .
j_gene: TRBJ2-7
v_gene: TRBV9

CDR3aa: CASSYSRDRNYEKLFF
abundance: .
j_gene: TRBJ1-4
v_gene: TRBV6-5

CDR3aa: CADLRIGEEYGYTF
abundance: .
j_gene: TRBJ1-2
v_gene: TRBV2

CDR3aa: CAFPSGNQPQHF
abundance: few
j_gene: TRBJ1-5
v_gene: TRBV10-3

CDR3aa: CASSQDLAVKTQYF
abundance: .
j_gene: TRBJ2-5
v_gene: TRBV4-1

CDR3aa: CASNRIPEETQYF
abundance: .
j_gene: TRBJ2-5
v_gene: TRBV5-6

CDR3aa: CASRPEGLAGFYEQYF
abundance: few
j_gene: .
v_gene: TRBV5-4

CDR3aa: CASSNSIGQGWNTEAFF
abundance: once
j_gene: TRBJ1-1
v_gene: TRBV2

CDR3aa: CASSPGQGAGHQETQYF
abundance: .
j_gene: TRBJ2-5
v_gene: TRBV19

CDR3aa: CASSSVTDREDEQYF
abundance: .
j_gene: TRBJ2-7
v_gene: TRBV5-6